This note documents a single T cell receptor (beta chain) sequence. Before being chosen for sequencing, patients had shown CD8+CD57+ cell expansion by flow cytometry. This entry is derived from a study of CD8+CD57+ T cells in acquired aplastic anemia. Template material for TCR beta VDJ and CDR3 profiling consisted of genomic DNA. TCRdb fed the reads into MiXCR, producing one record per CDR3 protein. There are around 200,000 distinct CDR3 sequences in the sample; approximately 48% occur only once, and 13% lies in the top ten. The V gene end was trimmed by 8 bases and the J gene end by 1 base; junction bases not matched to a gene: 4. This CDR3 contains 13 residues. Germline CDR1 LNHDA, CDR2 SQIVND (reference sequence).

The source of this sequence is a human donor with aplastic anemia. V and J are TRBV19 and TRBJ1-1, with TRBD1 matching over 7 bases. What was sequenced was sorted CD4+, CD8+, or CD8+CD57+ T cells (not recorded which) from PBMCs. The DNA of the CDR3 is TGTGCCAGTGACAGGGTACCGAACACTGAAGCTTTCTTT. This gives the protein CASDRVPNTEAFF.